These 30 T cell receptor beta chains share one sample of origin, sequenced in a study of shared clonotypes between healthy human individuals. Measured with immunoSEQ multiplex PCR; TCRdb has only the in-frame clones, and not every one. The sample records nearly 2 million clones, just under 95% being singletons. Naive CD8 cells comprised CD45RO-negative, CCR7-positively selected cells, excluding terminally differentiated effector memory CD45RA+ cells. Specimen: naive CD8+ T cells sorted from blood. These receptors originate from a young man in good health.

The chain joins TRBV7-9 to TRBJ2-5, with D tentatively TRBD2 (6 bases). Between the trimmed V and J ends, which lost 4 bases and 6 bases, there was a span of 30 bases. CDR3 length equals 19 residues. Germline V gives CDR1 SEHNR, CDR2 FQNEAQ (reference sequence). CDR3 loop: CASSWEDLARTAGGKTQYF. CDR3 nucleotides: TGTGCCAGCAGCTGGGAAGACCTAGCGCGGACCGCCGGCGGGAAGACCCAGTACTTC.

The chain couples TRBV27 to TRBJ1-2; D is perhaps TRBD1 (6 bases). Between the trimmed V and J ends, which lost 2 bases and 7 bases, there was a span of 11 bases. CDR3 size: 13 residues. Looked up from germline, CDR1 is MNHEY and CDR2 is SMNVEV (reference sequence). The CDR3 DNA reads as TGTGCCAGCAGTTTAGTTCAGGGGATTGGCTACACCTTC. It yields the protein CASSLVQGIGYTF.

This chain uses TRBV7-9 with TRBJ1-1, with D perhaps matching TRBD1 (6 bases). The CDR3 length is 15 residues. Germline V gene data show CDR1 as SEHNR and CDR2 as FQNEAQ (reference sequence). V gave up 5 bases and J gave up 1 base, with 14 bases separating them. The CDR3 reads CASSLNLGQNTEAFF. The CDR3 DNA reads as TGTGCCAGCAGCCTAAACCTGGGACAGAACACTGAAGCTTTCTTT.

This clone was detected only once. This chain joins TRBV29-1 and TRBJ2-2; 8 nucleotides line up with TRBD1. This CDR3 contains 14 residues. CDR1 is SQVTM, CDR2 ANQGSEA, per germline. The V segment lost 4 bases and the J segment 5 bases; nucleotides outside the gene matches: 6. The CDR3 DNA reads TGCAGCGTTGGAAGGACAGGGAAGACCGGGGAGCTGTTTTTT. Protein product: CSVGRTGKTGELFF.

A word on this clone: Other DNA sequences in this specimen translate into the identical CDR3. The chain links TRBV5-6 to TRBJ2-7, with D perhaps TRBD1 (5 bases). Trimming took off 0 bases at V and 1 base at J, with 11 bases between the two ends. The germline CDR1 and CDR2 sequences are SGHDT and YYEEEE. This CDR3 has 15 residues. This chain's CDR3 is CASSLEAGISYEQYF. The CDR3 DNA is TGTGCCAGCAGCTTGGAGGCAGGGATATCCTACGAGCAGTACTTC. Supplemented by reference TRBV5-6 and TRBJ2-7, the full variable domain reads DAGVTQSPTHLIKTRGQQVTLRCSPKSGHDTVSWYQQALGQGPQFIFQYYEEEERQRGNFPDRFSGHQFPNYSSELNVNALLLGDSALYLCASSLEAGISYEQYFGPGTRLTVT.

V gene TRBV19 combines with J gene TRBJ2-7; weak D call: TRBD1 (6 bases). This CDR3 comprises 14 residues. The germline V gene encodes CDR1 LNHDA and CDR2 SQIVND (reference sequence). Trimming removed 6 bases at V and 4 bases at J, with 16 bases between. As DNA, the CDR3 is TGTGCCAGTAGGTGGGGACACCTTAGTTACGAGCAGTACTTC. Translated, it gives CASRWGHLSYEQYF.

The chain couples TRBV5-1 to TRBJ2-7; TRBD2 agrees at 13 bases. The CDR3 covers 17 residues. The ends lost 4 bases at V and 0 bases at J; junction bases unmatched: 7. Germline loops: CDR1 SGHRS, CDR2 YFSETQ. The CDR3 sequence is CASSPRLAGGHSYEQYF. DNA of the CDR3: TGCGCCAGCAGCCCCAGACTAGCGGGAGGACACTCCTACGAGCAGTACTTC. Filled out from reference TRBV5-1 and TRBJ2-7, the complete variable domain reads KAGVTQTPRYLIKTRGQQVTLSCSPISGHRSVSWYQQTPGQGLQFLFEYFSETQRNKGNFPGRFSGRQFSNSRSEMNVSTLELGDSALYLCASSPRLAGGHSYEQYFGPGTRLTVT.

With respect to this clone: At one boundary the junction diverges from the germline segment, which might be a read error. The chain is built from TRBV30 and TRBJ2-1; 9 positions agree with TRBD1. The CDR3 sequence is 16 residues long. Germline CDR1 and CDR2: GTSNPN and SVGIG (reference sequence). CDR3 in DNA: TGTGCCTGGAGTCACGGCTCCGGGACAGGGACCCCTCAGGGGCTCTTC. This translates into CAWSHGSGTGTPQGLF.

The chain employs TRBV6-5 and TRBJ2-1, with 7 bases aligning to TRBD1. Germline CDR1 and CDR2: MNHEY and SVGAGI. J was trimmed by 2 bases and V by 6 bases; bases with no gene match: 4. There are 14 residues in the CDR3. The CDR3 bases are TGTGCCAGCAGGGAAGGGGGCCCCTACAATGAGCAGTTCTTC. Amino acid sequence: CASREGGPYNEQFF.

The sample holds a few counts of this clone. Other DNA sequences from this sample encode an identical CDR3 as well. The CDR3 is CASSEGYSNQPQHF. The CDR3 DNA follows: TGTGCCAGCAGCGAGGGGTATAGCAATCAGCCCCAGCATTTT. The V gene is TRBV9, the J gene TRBJ1-5; D might be TRBD1 (5 bases). The V end was cut by 3 bases, the J end by 0 bases, with 7 bases between. CDR1 SGDLS and CDR2 YYNGEE come from the germline V gene. The CDR3 runs 14 residues.

J is TRBJ2-7 and V is TRBV9, with TRBD1 identical over 7 bases. The CDR3 is made up of 14 amino acids. V was clipped by 4 bases and J by 6 bases; unmatched bases: 10. The germline gives CDR1 SGDLS, CDR2 YYNGEE. The CDR3 nucleotides read TGTGCCAGCAGCTTAGGGGACAGTTACCTCGAGCAGTACTTC. Protein: CASSLGDSYLEQYF.

Turning to this clone: Other nucleotide sequences in the sample specify the same CDR3. The rearrangement joins TRBV7-9 to TRBJ1-2; 11 bases are shared with TRBD1. Germline trimming cut 4 bases from V and 3 bases from J; bases unmatched to any gene: 1. The germline gives CDR1 SEHNR, CDR2 FQNEAQ (reference sequence). This CDR3 region has 14 residues. CDR3 residues: CASSSGQGDYGYTF. DNA of the CDR3: TGTGCCAGCAGCTCGGGACAGGGGGACTATGGCTACACCTTC.

The rearrangement uses TRBV27 and TRBJ1-2; D is perhaps TRBD1 (6 bases). CDR1 and CDR2 (germline): MNHEY, SMNVEV (reference sequence). The V and J ends lost 8 bases and 8 bases respectively, with 21 bases between them. The CDR3 is 14 residues long. The CDR3 nucleotides read TGTGCCAGCGGCTTCAGGGGTCTTGGTTCCGGCTACACCTTC. Translated: CASGFRGLGSGYTF.

This clone was found a few times. Just one base apart from a much larger clone, this may be a read error. Other DNA sequences in this sample translate to the same CDR3. This sequence joins TRBV7-9 and TRBJ1-1; D is uncertain. The CDR3 length is 12 residues. Germline V gene lookup returns CDR1 SEHNR and CDR2 FQNEAQ (reference sequence). Between the trimmed V and J ends, which lost 5 bases and 0 bases, there was a span of 4 bases. CDR3 coding DNA: TGTGCCAGCAGCCTAATGAACACTGAAGCTTTCTTT. Amino acids: CASSLMNTEAFF.

The V and J genes are TRBV27 and TRBJ2-7, with 8 nucleotides matching TRBD2. The CDR3 is 16 amino acids. The V gene's germline CDR1 is MNHEY and CDR2 SMNVEV (reference sequence). V lost 5 bases, J lost 7 bases, and 16 bases stayed unmatched. DNA of the CDR3: TGTGCCAGCAGTCTCGGGGGCGGGGGGACTCTTTGTGAGCAGTACTTC. Translating gives CASSLGGGGTLCEQYF.

The chain joins TRBV27 to TRBJ2-1; D possibly uses TRBD1 or TRBD2 (6 bases each). The V and J ends lost 3 bases and 8 bases respectively, with 17 bases between them. This CDR3 contains 15 residues. Germline V gene sequence: CDR1 MNHEY, CDR2 SMNVEV (reference sequence). CDR3 coding DNA: TGTGCCAGCAGTTTTATGGGGGGCTGGATCGATGAGCAGTTCTTC. Protein: CASSFMGGWIDEQFF.

The chain has TRBV4-3 and TRBJ2-1; unclear D gene. The CDR3 covers 12 residues. V lost 1 base to trimming and J lost 7 bases, with 5 bases between them. Germline V gene lookup returns CDR1 LGHNA and CDR2 YSLEER. The CDR3 DNA sequence: TGCGCCAGCAGCCAAGTGGGAAATGAGCAGTTCTTC. This translates into CASSQVGNEQFF.

This clone appeared once. The chain joins TRBV1 to TRBJ1-2. TRBV1 is labeled a pseudogene. This CDR3 has 14 residues. CDR3 coding DNA: TGCACCAGCAGCCAAGATAGAAAGGGAGATGGCTACACCTTC. Protein: CTSSQDRKGDGYTF.

The chain's CDR3 is CASSLGTVNYGYTF. The DNA of the CDR3 is TGTGCCAGCAGCTTGGGGACAGTAAACTATGGCTACACCTTC. V gene TRBV7-2 combines with J gene TRBJ1-2; 7 bases are shared with TRBD1. V lost 3 bases, J lost 2 bases, and 3 bases stayed unmatched. The CDR3 consists of 14 residues. Germline-derived CDR1 and CDR2 are SGHTA and FQGNSA.

Comment on this clone: Other nucleotide sequences from this sample produce the same CDR3. The genes are TRBV7-9 and TRBJ1-5; D uncertain. Germline V gene lookup returns CDR1 SEHNR and CDR2 FQNEAQ (reference sequence). Trimming stripped 0 bases from V and 1 base from J, with 4 bases between. This CDR3 has 14 amino acids. CDR3 region: CASSLAGSNQPQHF. The CDR3 DNA sequence: TGTGCCAGCAGCTTAGCTGGGAGCAATCAGCCCCAGCATTTT. Drawing the rest from reference TRBV7-9 and TRBJ1-5, the complete variable domain is DTGVSQNPRHKITKRGQNVTFRCDPISEHNRLYWYRQTLGQGPEFLTYFQNEAQLEKSRLLSDRFSAERPKGSFSTLEIQRTEQGDSAMYLCASSLAGSNQPQHFGDGTRLSIL.

Worth noting for this clone: The junction departs from germline at one end; a sequencing error may be responsible. The rearrangement links TRBV18 to TRBJ2-7, with D perhaps TRBD1 (5 bases). CDR1 and CDR2 from the germline V gene are KGHSH and LQKENI. The length of the CDR3 is 14 residues. The CDR3 sequence is CASSPYRFSYAQYF. CDR3 DNA sequence: TGTGCCAGCTCACCTTACAGGTTTTCCTACGCGCAGTACTTC.

On this clone: Other DNA sequences in the same sample also yield this CDR3. As DNA, the CDR3 is TGTGCCAGCAGCTTATACGGTGAGAACACTGAAGCTTTCTTT. Amino acid sequence: CASSLYGENTEAFF. The chain joins TRBV7-9 to TRBJ1-1; D call uncertain. The V end lost 2 bases, the J end lost 1 base, and 8 bases lay between the germline ends. The CDR3 loop spans 14 amino acids. Germline V gene data show CDR1 as SEHNR and CDR2 as FQNEAQ (reference sequence).

In regard to this clone: A junction boundary mismatches the germline segment, possibly from a read error. The chain recombines TRBV30 with TRBJ2-2; 11 bases align to TRBD1. The CDR3 has 15 amino acids. From germline, CDR1 is GTSNPN and CDR2 SVGIG (reference sequence). Written as DNA, the CDR3 is TGTGCCTGGAGGGACAGGGGGCTGAACAACGGGGAGCTGTTTTTT. It translates to CAWRDRGLNNGELFF. The whole variable domain, remainder taken from reference TRBV30 and TRBJ2-2, is SQTIHQWPATLVQPVGSPLSLECTVEGTSNPNLYWYRQAAGRGLQLLFYSVGIGQISSEVPQNLSASRPQDRQFILSSKKLLLSDSGFYLCAWRDRGLNNGELFFGEGSRLTVL.

The rearrangement uses TRBV4-1 and TRBJ2-7; D ambiguous. V gave up 0 bases and J gave up 0 bases, with 9 bases separating them. The germline CDR1 and CDR2 sequences are MGHRA and YSYEKL. The CDR3 is 15 residues long. The CDR3 region is CASSQEPHSSYEQYF. In DNA form, the CDR3 reads TGCGCCAGCAGCCAAGAGCCCCACAGCTCCTACGAGCAGTACTTC.

This chain links TRBV7-9 with TRBJ1-5; no reliable D call. V gave up 5 bases and J gave up 5 bases, with 19 bases separating them. The CDR3 loop spans 16 amino acids. Germline CDR1 and CDR2: SEHNR and FQNEAQ (reference sequence). CDR3 sequence reads: CASSPTQPARDQPQHF. CDR3 nucleotide sequence: TGTGCCAGCAGCCCCACGCAGCCAGCCCGCGATCAGCCCCAGCATTTT. Variable domain in full (rest from reference TRBV7-9 and TRBJ1-5): DTGVSQNPRHKITKRGQNVTFRCDPISEHNRLYWYRQTLGQGPEFLTYFQNEAQLEKSRLLSDRFSAERPKGSFSTLEIQRTEQGDSAMYLCASSPTQPARDQPQHFGDGTRLSIL.

The chain employs TRBV7-9 and TRBJ2-3; TRBD2 agrees at 10 bases. V trimming: 5 bases; J trimming: 4 bases; junction bases outside the gene matches: 6. CDR3 size: 15 residues. CDR1 and CDR2 (germline): SEHNR, FQNEAQ (reference sequence). The CDR3 is CASSPSGGASDTQYF. The CDR3 coding sequence is TGTGCCAGCAGCCCAAGCGGGGGGGCATCAGATACGCAGTATTTT.

On this clone itself: Other DNA sequences within the sample encode an identical CDR3. The chain employs TRBV5-1 and TRBJ2-7; D not resolved. The CDR3 totals 13 residues. The V gene's germline CDR1 is SGHRS and CDR2 YFSETQ. V lost 0 bases and J 2 bases, leaving 6 bases between the germline ends. The CDR3 DNA follows: TGCGCCAGCAGCTTGGGGCCAACCTACGAGCAGTACTTC. Amino acids: CASSLGPTYEQYF.

V and J are TRBV30 and TRBJ2-7; no reliable D call. Germline V gene data show CDR1 as GTSNPN and CDR2 as SVGIG (reference sequence). The CDR3 is 11 residues long. V was shortened by 5 bases and J by 2 bases, with 7 bases between the two germline ends. CDR3 protein: CAWDGTYEQYF. The CDR3 nucleotides read TGTGCCTGGGATGGGACCTACGAGCAGTACTTC.

V gene TRBV12-5 combines with J gene TRBJ2-7; 10 positions match TRBD2. V shed 0 bases and J 3 bases; nucleotides not matched to a gene: 11. The CDR3 runs 18 residues. Germline V gene data show CDR1 as LGHNT and CDR2 as FRNRAP. CDR3 sequence: CASGLVPLASGSLYEQYF. CDR3 bases: TGTGCTAGTGGTTTGGTACCCCTGGCTAGCGGGAGTCTCTACGAGCAGTACTTC.

This chain joins TRBV9 and TRBJ2-3; 9 nucleotides align to TRBD2. This CDR3 spans 16 amino acids. CDR1 and CDR2 from the germline V gene are SGDLS and YYNGEE. The junction had 3 bases not matched to a gene; V was cut back by 0 bases and J by 1 base. CDR3 loop: CASSVEASGGTDTQYF. For the CDR3, the DNA is TGTGCCAGCAGCGTAGAGGCTAGCGGGGGCACAGATACGCAGTATTTT.